This T cell receptor beta chain was sequenced for a study of blood T cell repertoires in COVID-19. V lost 0 bases, J lost 1 base, and 9 bases lay in between. The CDR3 has 16 residues. Germline CDR1 and CDR2: MNHEY and SVGAGI. This clone was detected once. The study assigned cohorts using participant-reported clinical history. Each recovered donor of Cohort 3 presented with two negative PCRs, clearance, or symptom resolution. Data came from immunoSEQ multiplex PCR; TCRdb stores just in-frame clones and leaves some out. The sample lists approximately 350,000 clones, under 85% occurring once. The rearrangement links TRBV6-5 to TRBJ2-2; D is possibly TRBD2 (6 bases). Material: PBMCs or T cells enriched from blood (not recorded which). This receptor was identified in a woman aged 45-59 years who had recovered from COVID-19. The chain's CDR3 is CASSYSVGGNTGELFF. DNA for the CDR3: TGTGCCAGCAGTTACTCGGTGGGGGGGAACACCGGGGAGCTGTTTTTT.